Sequencing of this T cell receptor (beta chain) was carried out in a study of blood T cell repertoires in COVID-19. In the study overall: Whether acute or convalescent, the COVID-19 samples came from the United States, Italy and Spain. Nucleic acid was either cDNA or gDNA, and it came from T cells, B-cell-depleted T cells, or PBMCs.

Original analysis: Quantification of nucleated cells was approximated via reference gene primer amplification. The repertoire was sequenced with immunoSEQ multiplex PCR; TCRdb's copy has only in-frame clones and lacks some. V and J calls and clone size are copied from that table; D and trimming were computed from the DNA. The sample has fewer than 300,000 clones; about 80% are singletons. The germline gives CDR1 SGHAT, CDR2 FQNNGV. This CDR3 has 11 residues. Trimming cost V 8 bases and J 1 base, with 6 bases left between them. Source material: peripheral blood. The chain employs TRBV11-2 and TRBJ2-7; D is unclear. The TCR sequence derives from a woman of 80 years or more with acute or convalescent COVID-19. The CDR3 protein is CASGPSYEQYF. CDR3 bases: TGTGCCAGCGGGCCTTCCTACGAGCAGTACTTC.